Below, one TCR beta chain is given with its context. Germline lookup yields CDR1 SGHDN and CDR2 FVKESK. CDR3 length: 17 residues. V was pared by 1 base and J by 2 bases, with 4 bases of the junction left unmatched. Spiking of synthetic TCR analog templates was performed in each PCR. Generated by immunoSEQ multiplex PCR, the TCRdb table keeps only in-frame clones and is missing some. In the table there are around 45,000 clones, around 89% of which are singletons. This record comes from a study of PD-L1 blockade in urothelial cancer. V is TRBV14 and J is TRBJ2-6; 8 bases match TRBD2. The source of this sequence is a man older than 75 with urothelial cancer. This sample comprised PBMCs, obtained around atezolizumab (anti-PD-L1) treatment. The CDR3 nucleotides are TGTGCCAGCAGCCAAGGAAGCGGGGGCGCTGGGGCCAACGTCCTGACTTTC. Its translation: CASSQGSGGAGANVLTF.